This T cell receptor beta chain was found in a study of shared T cell receptors in the human thymus. The CDR3 sequence is 21 residues long. The ends lost 6 bases at V and 2 bases at J; junction bases unmatched: 28. Germline-derived CDR1 and CDR2 are SGHVS and FQNEAQ. The method was immunoSEQ multiplex PCR; TCRdb's version includes in-frame clones alone and lacks a portion of them. The sample carries 550,000 to 800,000 clones, approximately 85% recorded once. These data were also reused for a study on human thymus T cells.

The V and J genes are TRBV7-8 and TRBJ2-7, with 7 bases fitting TRBD1. This receptor was taken from a girl under three years old with a congenital heart defect. The sequencing sample was made of thymocytes. CDR3 loop: CASRLTKSEGATRHATYEQYF. The CDR3 DNA reads TGTGCCAGCAGGCTTACGAAGAGTGAGGGGGCGACTCGACATGCCACCTACGAGCAGTACTTC.